This T cell receptor beta chain came from a study of T cell responses to AZD1222 COVID-19 vaccine. Findings and limits, study-wide: Variant regions that are unmutated are reportedly the target of nearly half of spike-specific TCRs.

The CDR3 is made up of 11 amino acids. Between the trimmed V and J ends, which lost 5 bases and 11 bases, there was a span of 13 bases. Germline V lookup: CDR1 DFQATT, CDR2 SNEGSKA (reference sequence). Produced via immunoSEQ multiplex PCR; TCRdb's table is partial and in-frame only. Of 90,000 to 120,000 clones listed, 90% to 95% are singletons. A note on this clone: Its antigen is not identified.

The chain uses TRBV20-1 and TRBJ1-5; tentative D call: TRBD1 (6 bases). Sequences were derived from peripheral blood, sampled on day 0 of AZD1222 vaccination. This receptor was taken from an adult in good health. DNA for the CDR3: TGCAGTGCTGCCGGGGGCGGCACCCAGCATTTT. Translation gives CSAAGGGTQHF.